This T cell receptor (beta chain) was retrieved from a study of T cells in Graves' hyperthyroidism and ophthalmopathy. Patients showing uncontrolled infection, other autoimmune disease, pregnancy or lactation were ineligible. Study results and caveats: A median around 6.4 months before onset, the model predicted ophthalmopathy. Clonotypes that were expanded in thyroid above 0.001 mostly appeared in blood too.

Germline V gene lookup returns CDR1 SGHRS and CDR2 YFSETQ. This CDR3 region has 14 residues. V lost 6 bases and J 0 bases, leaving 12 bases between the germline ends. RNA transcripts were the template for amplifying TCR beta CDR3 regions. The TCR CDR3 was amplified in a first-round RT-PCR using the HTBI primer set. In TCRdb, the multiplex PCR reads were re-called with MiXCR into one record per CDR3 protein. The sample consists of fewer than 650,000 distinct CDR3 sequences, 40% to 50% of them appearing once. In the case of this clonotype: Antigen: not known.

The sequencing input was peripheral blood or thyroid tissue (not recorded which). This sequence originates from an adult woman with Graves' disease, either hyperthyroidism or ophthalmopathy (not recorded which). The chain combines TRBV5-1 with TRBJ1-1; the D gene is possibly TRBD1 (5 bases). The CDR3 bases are TGCGCCAGCAACCTACAGGATTTGAACACTGAAGCTTTCTTT. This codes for CASNLQDLNTEAFF.